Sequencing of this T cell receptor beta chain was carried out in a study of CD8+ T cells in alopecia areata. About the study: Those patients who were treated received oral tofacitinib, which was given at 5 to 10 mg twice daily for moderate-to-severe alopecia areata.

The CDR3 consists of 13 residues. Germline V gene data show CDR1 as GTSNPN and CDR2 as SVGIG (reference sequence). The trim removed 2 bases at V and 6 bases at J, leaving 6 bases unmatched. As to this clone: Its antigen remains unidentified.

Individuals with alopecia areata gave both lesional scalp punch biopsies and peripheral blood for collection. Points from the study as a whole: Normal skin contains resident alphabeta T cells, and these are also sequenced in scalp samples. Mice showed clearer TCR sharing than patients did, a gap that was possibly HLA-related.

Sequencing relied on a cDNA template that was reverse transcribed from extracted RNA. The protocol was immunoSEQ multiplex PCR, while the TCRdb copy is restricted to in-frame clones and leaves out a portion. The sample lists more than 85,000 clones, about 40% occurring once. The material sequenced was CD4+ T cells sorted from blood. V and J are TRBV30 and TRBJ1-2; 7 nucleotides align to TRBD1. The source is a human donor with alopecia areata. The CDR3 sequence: CAWSPGTENGYTF. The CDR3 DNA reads TGTGCCTGGAGTCCTGGGACAGAGAATGGCTACACCTTC.